The 31 T cell receptor beta chains in this list originate from one sample, sequenced in a study of blood T cell repertoires in COVID-19. Assay used: immunoSEQ multiplex PCR; TCRdb lists only in-frame clones, some missing. The data show about 400,000 clones, under 90% seen once. The sequencing input was PBMCs or T cells enriched from blood (not recorded which). The receptors originated from a young woman who had recovered from COVID-19.

The chain recombines TRBV27 with TRBJ2-7; 10 bases fit TRBD2. Trimming at V came to 6 bases and at J to 0 bases, leaving 20 bases not matched to a gene. CDR1 is MNHEY, CDR2 SMNVEV, per germline (reference sequence). The CDR3 runs 20 residues. CDR3 nucleotide sequence: TGTGCCAGCAGCCCAGTAGGGGAGCTAGCGGGGGCCGACCCCTCCTACGAGCAGTACTTC. It specifies CASSPVGELAGADPSYEQYF.

The V and J genes are TRBV5-1 and TRBJ2-6; 7 bases map to TRBD1. V was clipped by 2 bases and J by 2 bases; unmatched bases: 16. Germline CDR1 is SGHRS and CDR2 is YFSETQ. This CDR3 region has 20 residues. The CDR3 bases are TGCGCCAGCAGCTTACAGGGCCTAAGGGGGCGCTTAACTGGGGCCAACGTCCTGACTTTC. Translated: CASSLQGLRGRLTGANVLTF.

The J gene is TRBJ1-2, the V gene TRBV2; the match to TRBD1 covers 10 bases. Germline loops: CDR1 SNHLY, CDR2 FYNNEI. With 8 bases clipped from V and 2 bases from J, the junction kept 5 bases outside the gene matches. The length of the CDR3 is 14 residues. Written as DNA, the CDR3 is TGTGCCAGCCTCCCGGGACAGGGGAACTATGGCTACACCTTC. Translating gives CASLPGQGNYGYTF. Supplemented by reference TRBV2 and TRBJ1-2, the full variable domain reads EPEVTQTPSHQVTQMGQEVILRCVPISNHLYFYWYRQILGQKVEFLVSFYNNEISEKSEIFDDQFSVERPDGSNFTLKIRSTKLEDSAMYFCASLPGQGNYGYTFGSGTRLTVV.

This clone occurred a few times. The gene calls are TRBV7-8 and TRBJ1-1; no clear D gene. Per the germline V gene, CDR1 is SGHVS and CDR2 is FQNEAQ. Trimming pared 3 bases from V and 1 base from J, leaving 3 bases between. The CDR3 loop spans 12 amino acids. The CDR3: CASSFGNTEAFF. The CDR3 DNA reads TGTGCCAGCAGCTTCGGGAACACTGAAGCTTTCTTT. Variable domain in full (rest from reference TRBV7-8 and TRBJ1-1): GAGVSQSPRYKVAKRGQDVALRCDPISGHVSLFWYQQALGQGPEFLTYFQNEAQLDKSGLPSDRFFAERPEGSVSTLKIQRTQQEDSAVYLCASSFGNTEAFFGQGTRLTVV.

The rearrangement uses TRBV5-8 and TRBJ1-5; no clear D gene. The CDR3 loop spans 12 amino acids. Trimming took 6 bases from V and 6 from J, leaving 10 bases between them. Germline-derived CDR1 and CDR2 are SGHTS and YDEGEE. CDR3 in DNA: TGTGCCAGCAACATTTGGAGTCAGCCCCAGCATTTT. Amino acids: CASNIWSQPQHF.

This clone occurred a few times. The chain couples TRBV30 to TRBJ1-2, with TRBD1 matching over 7 bases. V lost 3 bases and J lost 3; bases outside the gene matches: 7. In germline, CDR1 is GTSNPN, CDR2 SVGIG (reference sequence). This CDR3 region has 14 residues. The CDR3 coding sequence is TGTGCCTGGAGGACAGGGTCTTGGTACTATGGCTACACCTTC. It is translated as CAWRTGSWYYGYTF.

On this clone: The identical CDR3 is also encoded by other nucleotide sequences in the sample. The V and J genes are TRBV12-3 or TRBV12-4 and TRBJ1-1; D remains unclear. CDR3 length: 13 residues. The V end was cut by 6 bases, the J end by 1 base, with 9 bases between. The CDR3 spells CASSPTENTEAFF. The DNA of the CDR3 is TGTGCCAGCAGCCCCACTGAGAACACTGAAGCTTTCTTT.

This sequence joins TRBV30 and TRBJ2-3, with D maybe TRBD1 (6 bases). The CDR3 is 15 amino acids. The ends were cut back, 0 bases at V and 2 bases at J, with 12 bases in the middle. Germline V CDR1 and CDR2: GTSNPN, SVGIG (reference sequence). The CDR3 DNA follows: TGTGCCTGGAGTGTGAGGGCAGGGGTCACAGATACGCAGTATTTT. Protein product: CAWSVRAGVTDTQYF.

The chain is built from TRBV30 and TRBJ1-5; TRBD1 matches 8 bases. The CDR3 runs to 15 residues. Germline V gives CDR1 GTSNPN, CDR2 SVGIG (reference sequence). V lost 1 base and J lost 2; bases outside the gene matches: 4. CDR3 bases: TGTGCCTGGAGTGCCGGGGGACAGGGCAATCAGCCCCAGCATTTT. Translating gives CAWSAGGQGNQPQHF. Using reference TRBV30 and TRBJ1-5 for the parts outside the CDR3, the full variable domain is SQTIHQWPATLVQPVGSPLSLECTVEGTSNPNLYWYRQAAGRGLQLLFYSVGIGQISSEVPQNLSASRPQDRQFILSSKKLLLSDSGFYLCAWSAGGQGNQPQHFGDGTRLSIL.

The chain links TRBV28 to TRBJ2-2; a possible D gene is TRBD1 (6 bases). The CDR3 totals 15 residues. The germline gives CDR1 MDHEN, CDR2 SYDVKM. Trimming removed 7 bases from V and 7 bases from J, with 19 bases in between. The CDR3 is CASNYAGAVVGELFF. The CDR3 coding sequence is TGTGCCAGCAACTACGCAGGGGCGGTTGTCGGGGAGCTGTTTTTT.

The V gene is TRBV5-1, the J gene TRBJ2-3, with D possibly matching TRBD1 (6 bases). This CDR3 region has 15 residues. Germline V gives CDR1 SGHRS, CDR2 YFSETQ. The ends were cut back, 6 bases at V and 2 bases at J, with 16 bases in the middle. CDR3 in amino acids: CASTRNQGFTDTQYF. The DNA for the CDR3 is TGCGCCAGCACTAGGAACCAGGGGTTCACAGATACGCAGTATTTT.

The rearrangement links TRBV27 to TRBJ1-6; perhaps TRBD1 as D (5 bases). The V gene lost 8 bases and the J gene lost 5 bases, with 13 bases spanning the gap. This CDR3 contains 14 residues. CDR1 and CDR2 (germline): MNHEY, SMNVEV (reference sequence). The CDR3: CASGRTRNNSPLHF. CDR3 in DNA: TGTGCCAGCGGAAGGACACGGAATAATTCACCCCTCCACTTT.

V is TRBV7-2 and J is TRBJ1-5, with D tentatively TRBD1 (6 bases). The length of the CDR3 is 15 residues. In germline, CDR1 is SGHTA, CDR2 FQGNSA. Trimming took off 2 bases at V and 6 bases at J, with 14 bases between the two ends. For the CDR3, the DNA is TGTGCCAGCAGCTTAACTAACAGGGAGGGTCAGCCCCAGCATTTT. This codes for CASSLTNREGQPQHF. The entire variable domain, with the rest obtained from reference TRBV7-2 and TRBJ1-5, is as follows: GAGVSQSPSNKVTEKGKDVELRCDPISGHTALYWYRQSLGQGLEFLIYFQGNSAPDKSGLPSDRFSAERTGGSVSTLTIQRTQQEDSAVYLCASSLTNREGQPQHFGDGTRLSIL.

The V call is TRBV7-9, the J call TRBJ2-5, with TRBD2 matching over 8 bases. Germline V lookup: CDR1 SEHNR, CDR2 FQNEAQ (reference sequence). The V segment lost 3 bases and the J segment 3 bases; nucleotides outside the gene matches: 3. The length of the CDR3 is 14 residues. The CDR3 here is CASSFTGLEETQYF. The DNA of the CDR3 is TGTGCCAGCAGCTTCACGGGACTAGAAGAGACCCAGTACTTC. Looking up the rest from reference TRBV7-9 and TRBJ2-5 gives the full variable domain: DTGVSQNPRHKITKRGQNVTFRCDPISEHNRLYWYRQTLGQGPEFLTYFQNEAQLEKSRLLSDRFSAERPKGSFSTLEIQRTEQGDSAMYLCASSFTGLEETQYFGPGTRLLVL.

The J gene is TRBJ2-5, the V gene TRBV5-1, with no clear D. CDR1 is SGHRS and CDR2 is YFSETQ in the germline V gene. Trimming pared 0 bases from V and 4 bases from J, leaving 10 bases between. The CDR3 consists of 14 residues. CDR3 protein: CASSLARPGETQYF. DNA for the CDR3: TGCGCCAGCAGCTTGGCCCGGCCGGGAGAGACCCAGTACTTC.

This clone has just one count. The rearrangement joins TRBV10-3 to TRBJ2-5; 8 nucleotides align to TRBD1. The CDR3 consists of 16 residues. Germline values: CDR1 ENHRY, CDR2 SYGVKD. With V trimmed by 10 bases and J by 2 bases, 15 bases remained unmatched. The DNA for the CDR3 is TGTGCCAGTGGGACAGGTTCCGCATCTGGTCAAGAGACCCAGTACTTC. Protein sequence: CASGTGSASGQETQYF.

J is TRBJ2-7 and V is TRBV27; 8 bases are shared with TRBD1. Germline lookup yields CDR1 MNHEY and CDR2 SMNVEV (reference sequence). The CDR3 has 15 amino acids. With V trimmed by 4 bases and J by 6 bases, 11 bases remained unmatched. This chain's CDR3 is CASSSILWDRFEQYF. Here the CDR3 DNA reads TGTGCCAGCAGTTCAATCTTGTGGGACAGGTTCGAGCAGTACTTC.

The chain has TRBV15 and TRBJ1-2; maybe TRBD1 (5 bases). Looked up from germline, CDR1 is LNHNV and CDR2 is YYDKDF (reference sequence). This CDR3 is built from 18 residues. V lost 0 bases and J 6 bases, leaving 23 bases between the germline ends. CDR3 loop: CATSRDRTGSTYGDGYTF. CDR3 nucleotides: TGTGCCACCAGCAGAGATCGCACAGGCTCTACCTATGGTGATGGCTACACCTTC.

The chain employs TRBV14 and TRBJ2-1; D possibly corresponds to TRBD1 (6 bases). Germline V gene data show CDR1 as SGHDN and CDR2 as FVKESK. The CDR3 has 17 residues. V lost 4 bases and J lost 8, with 24 bases in between. The CDR3 bases are TGTGCCAGCAGCCGCCTAAATACAGGGTTAAGTATGGATGAGCAGTTCTTC. The encoded protein is CASSRLNTGLSMDEQFF.

The genes are TRBV11-2 and TRBJ1-5; a possible D gene is TRBD1 (5 bases). V lost 2 bases and J lost 3, with 8 bases in between. Germline loops: CDR1 SGHAT, CDR2 FQNNGV. The CDR3 extends over 14 amino acids. CDR3 protein: CASSLWGHNQPQHF. CDR3 in DNA: TGTGCCAGCAGCTTATGGGGCCACAATCAGCCCCAGCATTTT.

The chain combines TRBV6-5 with TRBJ2-1; the match to TRBD2 covers 10 bases. Germline assignment: CDR1 MNHEY and CDR2 SVGAGI. The length of the CDR3 is 15 residues. The trim removed 2 bases at V and 8 bases at J, leaving 6 bases unmatched. CDR3 protein: CASSYGAGGPYEQFF. Written as DNA, the CDR3 is TGTGCCAGCAGTTACGGAGCGGGGGGGCCCTATGAGCAGTTCTTC.

The CDR3 loop reads CASSQEGQGYSPLHF. CDR3 nucleotides: TGTGCCAGCAGCCAAGAGGGACAGGGATATTCACCCCTCCACTTT. The chain uses TRBV14 and TRBJ1-6, with TRBD1 identical over 9 bases. The CDR3 length is 15 residues. Germline V CDR1 and CDR2: SGHDN, FVKESK. J lost 8 bases, V lost 0 bases, and 2 bases had no gene match. The whole variable domain, remainder taken from reference TRBV14 and TRBJ1-6, is EAGVTQFPSHSVIEKGQTVTLRCDPISGHDNLYWYRRVMGKEIKFLLHFVKESKQDESGMPNNRFLAERTGGTYSTLKVQPAELEDSGVYFCASSQEGQGYSPLHFGNGTRLTVT.

The chain carries TRBV9 and TRBJ2-7, with 8 bases fitting TRBD1. The V gene's germline CDR1 is SGDLS and CDR2 YYNGEE. The CDR3 loop spans 15 amino acids. V gave up 0 bases and J gave up 3 bases; unmatched junction bases: 5. The CDR3: CASSVGGTGDYEQYF. The CDR3 nucleotides are TGTGCCAGCAGCGTAGGAGGGACAGGTGACTACGAGCAGTACTTC. Full variable domain (remainder filled in from reference TRBV9 and TRBJ2-7): DSGVTQTPKHLITATGQRVTLRCSPRSGDLSVYWYQQSLDQGLQFLIQYYNGEERAKGNILERFSAQQFPDLHSELNLSSLELGDSALYFCASSVGGTGDYEQYFGPGTRLTVT.

The CDR3 region is CASSNPTGTTSGNTIYF. DNA for the CDR3: TGTGCCAGTAGTAACCCGACAGGGACCACTTCTGGAAACACCATATATTTT. The V gene is TRBV19, the J gene TRBJ1-3, with 7 positions matching TRBD1. Germline trimming cut 4 bases from V and 1 base from J; bases unmatched to any gene: 10. CDR1 LNHDA and CDR2 SQIVND come from the germline V gene (reference sequence). The CDR3 totals 17 residues.

The chain's CDR3 is CASRPQGTIIEQYF. DNA for the CDR3: TGTGCCAGCAGACCCCAAGGGACTATTATCGAGCAGTACTTC. The J gene is TRBJ2-7, the V gene TRBV28; 7 bases map to TRBD2. The V gene's germline CDR1 is MDHEN and CDR2 SYDVKM. The CDR3 contains 14 residues. V shed 6 bases and J 6 bases; nucleotides not matched to a gene: 11. Complete variable domain (other parts from reference TRBV28 and TRBJ2-7): DVKVTQSSRYLVKRTGEKVFLECVQDMDHENMFWYRQDPGLGLRLIYFSYDVKMKEKGDIPEGYSVSREKKERFSLILESASTNQTSMYLCASRPQGTIIEQYFGPGTRLTVT.

This rearrangement joins TRBV7-9 to TRBJ2-7; 9 bases line up with TRBD2. The CDR3 runs to 16 residues. Germline V lookup: CDR1 SEHNR, CDR2 FQNEAQ (reference sequence). The ends lost 0 bases at V and 3 bases at J; junction bases unmatched: 6. The CDR3 DNA reads TGTGCCAGCAGCTTAGCACTGCGGGGGGGTGACTACGAGCAGTACTTC. This translates into CASSLALRGGDYEQYF. Variable domain in full (rest from reference TRBV7-9 and TRBJ2-7): DTGVSQNPRHKITKRGQNVTFRCDPISEHNRLYWYRQTLGQGPEFLTYFQNEAQLEKSRLLSDRFSAERPKGSFSTLEIQRTEQGDSAMYLCASSLALRGGDYEQYFGPGTRLTVT.

CDR3 sequence reads: CASSSRRGGSDTDTQYF. CDR3 nucleotides: TGTGCCAGCAGCTCCCGCCGAGGTGGGAGCGACACAGATACGCAGTATTTT. The J gene is TRBJ2-3, the V gene TRBV11-2, with D perhaps matching TRBD2 (5 bases). Germline V lookup: CDR1 SGHAT, CDR2 FQNNGV. V was clipped by 4 bases and J by 2 bases, with 19 bases between them. The CDR3 totals 17 residues. The variable domain in full, completed from reference TRBV11-2 and TRBJ2-3, reads EAGVAQSPRYKIIEKRQSVAFWCNPISGHATLYWYQQILGQGPKLLIQFQNNGVVDDSQLPKDRFSAERLKGVDSTLKIQPAKLEDSAVYLCASSSRRGGSDTDTQYFGPGTRLTVL.

The V gene is TRBV5-1, the J gene TRBJ2-2; 10 bases agree with TRBD1. Germline V gene sequence: CDR1 SGHRS, CDR2 YFSETQ. Germline trimming cut 2 bases from V and 4 bases from J; bases unmatched to any gene: 8. This CDR3 has 17 residues. CDR3: CASSLDRGLPPTGELFF. DNA of the CDR3: TGCGCCAGCAGCTTAGACAGGGGGCTTCCACCCACCGGGGAGCTGTTTTTT.

The J gene is TRBJ1-2, the V gene TRBV4-1; perhaps TRBD1 as D (6 bases). This CDR3 is 15 amino acids long. Trimming removed 3 bases from V and 7 bases from J, with 18 bases in between. Germline lookup yields CDR1 MGHRA and CDR2 YSYEKL. CDR3 region: CASSHSQGLQGGYTF. The CDR3 DNA is TGCGCCAGCAGCCACTCACAGGGCCTCCAGGGTGGCTACACCTTC.

The gene calls are TRBV4-1 and TRBJ1-5, with no clear D. The CDR3 is 18 residues long. V lost 2 bases to trimming and J lost 2 bases, with 19 bases between them. Germline lookup yields CDR1 MGHRA and CDR2 YSYEKL. CDR3 nucleotides: TGCGCCAGCAGCCAATCCGGGATTCTTGGCCCTGGCAATCAGCCCCAGCATTTT. It specifies CASSQSGILGPGNQPQHF.

The chain employs TRBV6-5 and TRBJ2-2, with 7 bases identical to TRBD2. The junction had 5 bases not matched to a gene; V was cut back by 10 bases and J by 0 bases. From germline, CDR1 is MNHEY and CDR2 SVGAGI. The length of the CDR3 is 14 residues. Written as DNA, the CDR3 is TGTGCCAACAAGCGGGACGCGAACACCGGGGAGCTGTTTTTT. Protein product: CANKRDANTGELFF.